This entry features one T cell receptor (beta chain) sequence. Its antigen target is currently unknown. No much larger clone exists at a distance of one base, and base qualities are not known. The data derive from a study of OX40 agonist ivuxolimab in advanced cancers. Regarding the research as a whole: The costimulatory receptor OX40 (CD134) was targeted by ivuxolimab, a fully human IgG2 agonistic monoclonal antibody. Intravenous ivuxolimab was administered to patients every 2 weeks at six dose levels: 0.01, 0.1, 0.3, 1.5, 3 and 10 mg/kg. Of the 50 to 55 dose-escalation patients, hepatocellular carcinoma was present in about 20, melanoma in roughly 15, renal cell carcinoma in 9 and head and neck cancer in 9. A male proportion of around 81% and a mean age of around 60 years, ranging from about 23 to 90, were recorded for the dose-escalation cohort. Patients were allowed to have had prior anti-PD-1, anti-PD-L1 or anti-CTLA-4 therapy, and approximately 37% of the dose-escalation patients had been treated with checkpoint inhibitors. Partial responses occurred in three dose-escalation patients, of whom one had hepatocellular carcinoma and two had cutaneous melanoma. The point of sequencing TCRbeta in the periphery was to test whether ivuxolimab changed TCR sequence diversity and drove clonal T-cell expansion. The paper describes the monotherapy dose-escalation part (N of about 47 patients) of the phase I trial of ivuxolimab.

Patients with a history of autoimmune disease or receiving systemic immunosuppression were excluded from the trial. Peripheral blood for TCR sequencing was collected from all dose cohorts at baseline, on cycle 4 day 1, and on cycle 7 day 1. Samples came from an open-label, multicenter, first-in-human phase I dose-escalation trial of ivuxolimab. The trial enrolled adults with locally advanced or metastatic head and neck squamous cell, hepatocellular, melanoma or renal cell carcinoma. Before TCR sequencing, CD4+ and CD8+ T cells were separately sorted from peripheral blood. Genomic DNA was isolated from the sorted cells so that the TCRbeta CDR3 region could be sequenced. TCRbeta CDR3 regions were sequenced using the immunoSEQ Assay. TCRdb stores this immuneACCESS table with in-frame sequences only. Part of the clones is absent; in the studies checked, under half of the shortfall reflects unresolved V genes, and no reason is known for the rest. This sample is represented by roughly 48,000 clones; approximately 90% of them were singletons. The top ten clones comprise under 55% of the sample.

The investigation overall reported the following: The antigen specificity of the clonally expanded peripheral T cells was not determined. In the 0.1-3.0 mg/kg groups, partial responders had among the lowest normalized peripheral clonal expansion, particularly in CD8+ T cells. On average, CD8+ T cells showed more expanded clones than CD4+ T cells after ivuxolimab. Clonal expansion of both CD4+ and CD8+ blood T cells was observed from baseline to week 6 at doses 0.1 to 3.0 mg/kg. Low levels of normalized T-cell clonal expansion were also seen in some nonresponding patients.

Trimming at the junction amounts to 0 bases on V and 5 bases on J, and the germline ends lie 14 bases apart. The CDR3 starts with the cysteine, ends with the phenylalanine, and has 15 residues. CDR3 DNA is the only sequence kept; it has 45 bases, read in frame from the first base. Looking up the germline V gene yields CDR1 SGHRS and CDR2 YFSETQ. Source: CD4+ or CD8+ T cells sorted from blood, taken in a trial of the OX40 agonist ivuxolimab. The chain was built from TRBV5-1 and TRBJ2-5; TRBD1 is a possible D gene, resting on 5 matching bases. The sequence derives from an adult with an advanced solid tumor such as melanoma, head and neck, liver or kidney cancer. Read as DNA, the sequence is TGCGCCAGCAGCTTGGCGGAAACAGGATACGAGACCCAGTACTTC. The resulting protein is CASSLAETGYETQYF. The reference TRBV5-1 and TRBJ2-5 proteins fill in what lies around the CDR3, so the full variable domain reads KAGVTQTPRYLIKTRGQQVTLSCSPISGHRSVSWYQQTPGQGLQFLFEYFSETQRNKGNFPGRFSGRQFSNSRSEMNVSTLELGDSALYLCASSLAETGYETQYFGPGTRLLVL.